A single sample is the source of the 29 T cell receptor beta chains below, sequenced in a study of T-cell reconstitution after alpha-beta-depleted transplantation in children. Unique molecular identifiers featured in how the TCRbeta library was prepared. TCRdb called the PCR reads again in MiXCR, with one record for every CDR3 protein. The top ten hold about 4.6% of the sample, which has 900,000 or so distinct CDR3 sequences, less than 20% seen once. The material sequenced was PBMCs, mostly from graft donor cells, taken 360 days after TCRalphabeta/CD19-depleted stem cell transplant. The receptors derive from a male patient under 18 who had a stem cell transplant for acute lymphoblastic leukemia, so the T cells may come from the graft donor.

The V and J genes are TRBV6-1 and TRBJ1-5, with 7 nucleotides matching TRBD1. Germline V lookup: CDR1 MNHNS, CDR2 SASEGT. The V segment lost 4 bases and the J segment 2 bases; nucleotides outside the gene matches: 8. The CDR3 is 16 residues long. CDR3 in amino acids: CASSVDRVWGNQPQHF. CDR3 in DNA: TGTGCCAGCAGTGTCGACAGGGTCTGGGGCAATCAGCCCCAGCATTTT.

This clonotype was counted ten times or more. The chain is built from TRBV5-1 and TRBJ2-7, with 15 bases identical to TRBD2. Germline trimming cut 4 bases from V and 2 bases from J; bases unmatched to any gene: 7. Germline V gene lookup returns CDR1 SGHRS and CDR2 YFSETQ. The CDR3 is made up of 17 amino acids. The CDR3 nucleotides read TGCGCCAGCAGCATATGGACTAGCGGGAGGGAACCCTACGAGCAGTACTTC. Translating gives CASSIWTSGREPYEQYF.

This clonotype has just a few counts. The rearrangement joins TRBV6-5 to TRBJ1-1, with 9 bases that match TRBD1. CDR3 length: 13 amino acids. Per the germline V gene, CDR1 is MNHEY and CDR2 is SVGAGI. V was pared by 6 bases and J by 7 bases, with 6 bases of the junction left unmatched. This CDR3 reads CASSYRGLSEAFF. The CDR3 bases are TGTGCCAGCAGCTACAGGGGGCTCAGTGAAGCTTTCTTT.

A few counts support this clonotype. The DNA for the CDR3 is TGCGCCAGCAGCCCGTGGACAGGGGGCTGGGTACTAGAAGAGACCCAGTACTTC. Translated: CASSPWTGGWVLEETQYF. This chain uses TRBV5-1 with TRBJ2-5; TRBD1 agrees at 11 bases. The J segment lost 3 bases and the V segment lost 4 bases, leaving 14 bases of the junction unmatched. The CDR3 is 18 residues long. Per the germline V gene, CDR1 is SGHRS and CDR2 is YFSETQ.

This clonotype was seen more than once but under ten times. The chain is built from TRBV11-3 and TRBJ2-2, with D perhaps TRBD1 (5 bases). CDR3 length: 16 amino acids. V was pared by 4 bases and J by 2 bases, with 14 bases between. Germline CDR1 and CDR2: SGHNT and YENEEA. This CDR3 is CASSSGQWGNTGELFF. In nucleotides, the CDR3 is TGTGCCAGCAGCTCCGGACAATGGGGCAACACCGGGGAGCTGTTTTTT.

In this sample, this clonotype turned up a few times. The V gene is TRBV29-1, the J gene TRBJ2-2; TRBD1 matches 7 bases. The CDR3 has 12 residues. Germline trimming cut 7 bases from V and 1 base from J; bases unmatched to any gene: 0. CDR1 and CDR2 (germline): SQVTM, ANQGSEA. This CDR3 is CSGTGNTGELFF. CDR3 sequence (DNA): TGCAGCGGGACAGGGAACACCGGGGAGCTGTTTTTT.

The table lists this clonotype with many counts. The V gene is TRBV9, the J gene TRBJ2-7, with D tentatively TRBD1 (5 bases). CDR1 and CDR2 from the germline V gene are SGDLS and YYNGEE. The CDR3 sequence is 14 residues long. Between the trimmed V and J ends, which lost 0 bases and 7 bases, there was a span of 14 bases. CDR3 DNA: TGTGCCAGCAGCGTAGATTGGGGCCCTACAGAGCAGTACTTC. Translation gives CASSVDWGPTEQYF. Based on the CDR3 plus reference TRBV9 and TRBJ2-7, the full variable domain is DSGVTQTPKHLITATGQRVTLRCSPRSGDLSVYWYQQSLDQGLQFLIQYYNGEERAKGNILERFSAQQFPDLHSELNLSSLELGDSALYFCASSVDWGPTEQYFGPGTRLTVT.

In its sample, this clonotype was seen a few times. CDR3 sequence reads: CASRGTGGIAFF. CDR3 sequence (DNA): TGTGCCAGCAGGGGGACAGGGGGAATAGCTTTCTTT. The V gene is TRBV6-5, the J gene TRBJ1-1; 11 nucleotides match TRBD1. The CDR3 is made up of 12 amino acids. V dropped 6 bases and J dropped 10; count of bases not matched to a gene: 4. CDR1 is MNHEY, CDR2 SVGAGI, per germline.

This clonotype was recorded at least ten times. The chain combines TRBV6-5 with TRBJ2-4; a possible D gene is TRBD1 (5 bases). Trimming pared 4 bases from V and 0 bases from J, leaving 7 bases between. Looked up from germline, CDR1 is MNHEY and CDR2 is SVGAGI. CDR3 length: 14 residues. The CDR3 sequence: CASSLTGAKNIQYF. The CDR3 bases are TGTGCCAGCAGTTTAACAGGAGCCAAAAACATTCAGTACTTC.

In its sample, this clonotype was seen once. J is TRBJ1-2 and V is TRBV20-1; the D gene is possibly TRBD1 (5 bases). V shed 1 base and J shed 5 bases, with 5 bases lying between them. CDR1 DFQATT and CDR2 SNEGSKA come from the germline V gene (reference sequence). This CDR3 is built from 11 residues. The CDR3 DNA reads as TGCAGTGCTAGAGGGACATATGGCTACACCTTC. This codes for CSARGTYGYTF.

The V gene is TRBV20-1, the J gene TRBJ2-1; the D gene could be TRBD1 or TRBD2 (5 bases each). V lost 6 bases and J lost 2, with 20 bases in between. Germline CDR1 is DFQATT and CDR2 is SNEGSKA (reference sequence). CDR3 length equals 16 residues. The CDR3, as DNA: TGCAGTGCCGCCTCGGGGCTGGTGGACCCCTACAATGAGCAGTTCTTC. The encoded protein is CSAASGLVDPYNEQFF.

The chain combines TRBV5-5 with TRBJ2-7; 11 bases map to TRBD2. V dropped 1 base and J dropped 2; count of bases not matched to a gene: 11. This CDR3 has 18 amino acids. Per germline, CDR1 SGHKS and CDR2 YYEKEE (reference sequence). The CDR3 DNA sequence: TGTGCCAGCAGCTTGCGGCTAGCGGGAGGCCGAATCACCTACGAGCAGTACTTC. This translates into CASSLRLAGGRITYEQYF. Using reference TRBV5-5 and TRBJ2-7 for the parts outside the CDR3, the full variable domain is DAGVTQSPTHLIKTRGQQVTLRCSPISGHKSVSWYQQVLGQGPQFIFQYYEKEERGRGNFPDRFSARQFPNYSSELNVNALLLGDSALYLCASSLRLAGGRITYEQYFGPGTRLTVT.

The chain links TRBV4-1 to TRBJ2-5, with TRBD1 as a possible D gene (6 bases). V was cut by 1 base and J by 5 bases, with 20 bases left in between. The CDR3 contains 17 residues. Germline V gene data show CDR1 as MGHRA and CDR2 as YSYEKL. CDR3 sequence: CASSQGPGTTQGETQYF. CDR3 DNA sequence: TGCGCCAGCAGCCAAGGTCCCGGGACAACGCAAGGGGAGACCCAGTACTTC.

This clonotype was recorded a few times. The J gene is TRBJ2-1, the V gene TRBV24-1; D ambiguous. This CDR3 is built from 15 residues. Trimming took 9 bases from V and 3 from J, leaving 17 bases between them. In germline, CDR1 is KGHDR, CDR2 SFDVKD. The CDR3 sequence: CATGADGVVYNEQFF. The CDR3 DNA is TGTGCCACCGGCGCGGACGGCGTCGTCTACAATGAGCAGTTCTTC.

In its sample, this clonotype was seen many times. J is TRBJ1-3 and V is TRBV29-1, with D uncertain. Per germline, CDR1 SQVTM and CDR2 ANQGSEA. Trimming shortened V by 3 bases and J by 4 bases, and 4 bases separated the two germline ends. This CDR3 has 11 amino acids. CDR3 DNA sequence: TGCAGCGTTGACGAGGGAAACACCATATATTTT. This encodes CSVDEGNTIYF. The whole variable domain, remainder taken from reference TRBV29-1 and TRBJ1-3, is SAVISQKPSRDICQRGTSLTIQCQVDSQVTMMFWYRQQPGQSLTLIATANQGSEATYESGFVIDKFPISRPNLTFSTLTVSNMSPEDSSIYLCSVDEGNTIYFGEGSWLTVV.

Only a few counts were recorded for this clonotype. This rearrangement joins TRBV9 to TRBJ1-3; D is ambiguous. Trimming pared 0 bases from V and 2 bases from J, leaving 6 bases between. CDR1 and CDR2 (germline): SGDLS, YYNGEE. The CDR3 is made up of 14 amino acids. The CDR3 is CASSVVPAGNTIYF. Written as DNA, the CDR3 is TGTGCCAGCAGCGTAGTCCCGGCTGGAAACACCATATATTTT.

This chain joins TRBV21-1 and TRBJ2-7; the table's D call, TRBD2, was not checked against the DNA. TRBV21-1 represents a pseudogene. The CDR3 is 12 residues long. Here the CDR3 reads CASSKGEVEQYF. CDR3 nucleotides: TGTGCCAGCAGCAAAGGGGAGGTCGAGCAGTACTTC.

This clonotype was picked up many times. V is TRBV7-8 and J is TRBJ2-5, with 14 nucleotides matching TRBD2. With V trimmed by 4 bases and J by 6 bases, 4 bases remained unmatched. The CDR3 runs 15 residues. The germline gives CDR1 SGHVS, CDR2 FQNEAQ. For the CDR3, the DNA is TGTGCCAGCAGCTCTAGACTAGCGGGGGGGAAGACCCAGTACTTC. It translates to CASSSRLAGGKTQYF.

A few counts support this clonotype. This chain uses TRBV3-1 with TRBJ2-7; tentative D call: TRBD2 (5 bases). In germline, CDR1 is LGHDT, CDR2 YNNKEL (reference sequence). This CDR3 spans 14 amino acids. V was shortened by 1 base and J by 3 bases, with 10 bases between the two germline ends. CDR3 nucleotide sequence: TGTGCCAGCAGCCAAGGGCCCCGGGGCTACGAGCAGTACTTC. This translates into CASSQGPRGYEQYF.

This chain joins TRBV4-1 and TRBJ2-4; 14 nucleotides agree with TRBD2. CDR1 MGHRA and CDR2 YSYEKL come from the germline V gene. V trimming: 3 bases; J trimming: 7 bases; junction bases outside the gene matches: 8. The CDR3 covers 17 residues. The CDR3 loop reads CASSQPGLAGVRNIQYF. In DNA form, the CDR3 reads TGCGCCAGCAGCCAGCCGGGACTAGCGGGAGTAAGGAACATTCAGTACTTC.

The CDR3 DNA reads TGTGCCAGCAGCGAGAAAAGACTAGATCTATACGGGCAGTTCTTC. It specifies CASSEKRLDLYGQFF. This chain links TRBV6-1 with TRBJ2-1, with a weak D call TRBD2 (6 bases). Trimming removed 6 bases from V and 12 bases from J, with 24 bases in between. The CDR3 is 15 amino acids. The germline V gene has CDR1 MNHNS and CDR2 SASEGT.

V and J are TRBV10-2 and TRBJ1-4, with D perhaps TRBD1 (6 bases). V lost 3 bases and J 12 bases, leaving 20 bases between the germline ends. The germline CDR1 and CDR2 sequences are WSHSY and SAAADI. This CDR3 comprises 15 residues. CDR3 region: CASSEEQGPFEQLFF. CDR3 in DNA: TGCGCCAGCAGTGAAGAACAGGGCCCATTTGAGCAACTGTTTTTT.

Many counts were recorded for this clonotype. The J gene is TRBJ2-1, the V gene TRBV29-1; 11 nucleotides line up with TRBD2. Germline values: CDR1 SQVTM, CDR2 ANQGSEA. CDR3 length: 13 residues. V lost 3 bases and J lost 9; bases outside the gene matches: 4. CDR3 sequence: CSVEGSGRAEQFF. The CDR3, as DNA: TGCAGCGTTGAGGGTAGCGGGAGGGCTGAGCAGTTCTTC.

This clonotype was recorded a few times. The CDR3 region is CASSVDPTGGTGELFF. Written as DNA, the CDR3 is TGTGCCAGCAGCGTAGATCCAACGGGGGGGACCGGGGAGCTGTTTTTT. This chain connects TRBV9 to TRBJ2-2; 8 bases are shared with TRBD2. Germline V lookup: CDR1 SGDLS, CDR2 YYNGEE. The CDR3 has 16 amino acids. V dropped 0 bases and J dropped 5; count of bases not matched to a gene: 6.

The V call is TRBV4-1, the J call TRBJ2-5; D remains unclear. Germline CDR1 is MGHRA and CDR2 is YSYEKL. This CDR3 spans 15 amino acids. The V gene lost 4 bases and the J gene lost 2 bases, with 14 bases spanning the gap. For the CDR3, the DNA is TGCGCCAGCAGCCGAACAGAGATCCCGCAAGAGACCCAGTACTTC. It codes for CASSRTEIPQETQYF.

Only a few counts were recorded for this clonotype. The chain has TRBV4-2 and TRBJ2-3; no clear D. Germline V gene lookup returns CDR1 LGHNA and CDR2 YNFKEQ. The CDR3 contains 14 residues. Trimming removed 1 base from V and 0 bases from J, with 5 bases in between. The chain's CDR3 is CASSQGRSTDTQYF. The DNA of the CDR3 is TGTGCCAGCAGCCAAGGAAGGAGCACAGATACGCAGTATTTT.

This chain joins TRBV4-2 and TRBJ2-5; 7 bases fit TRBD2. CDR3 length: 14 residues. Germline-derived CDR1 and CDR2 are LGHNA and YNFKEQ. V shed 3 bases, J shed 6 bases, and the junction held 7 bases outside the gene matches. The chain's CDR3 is CASSHLGGMKTQYF. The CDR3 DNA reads TGTGCCAGCAGCCACCTGGGAGGGATGAAGACCCAGTACTTC.

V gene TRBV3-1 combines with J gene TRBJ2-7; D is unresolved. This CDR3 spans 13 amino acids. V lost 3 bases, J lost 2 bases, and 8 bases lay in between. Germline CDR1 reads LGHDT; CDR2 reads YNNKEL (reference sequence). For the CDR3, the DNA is TGTGCCAGCAGCCAGGAATCCACCTACGAGCAGTACTTC. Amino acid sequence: CASSQESTYEQYF.

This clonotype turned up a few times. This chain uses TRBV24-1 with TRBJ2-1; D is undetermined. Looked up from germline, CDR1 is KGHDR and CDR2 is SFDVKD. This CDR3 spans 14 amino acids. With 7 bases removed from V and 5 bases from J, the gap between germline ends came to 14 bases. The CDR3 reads CATSRLAEDNEQFF. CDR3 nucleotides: TGTGCCACCAGCCGGCTGGCAGAAGACAATGAGCAGTTCTTC.